The present entry profiles one TCR beta chain with its context. No antigen is known for it. This specimen comes from a study of cytomegalovirus exposure and HLA in healthy donors. Researchers ran the PCR with 60 Vbeta and 13 Jbeta primers. Original processing methods: Unique TCR beta chains numbered around 80 million in a later analysis, with around 10 million shared. TCRdb keeps only in-frame clones here, not all; method: immunoSEQ multiplex PCR. V and J calls plus clone size are reproduced from that table; the DNA served to infer D and trimming. This table holds some 180,000 clones, around 83% found once. Study conclusions and caveats: A further, later analysis showed that HLA-associated TCR beta chains (compared with equally common others) were more clonally expanded.

Regarding donors, all were healthy bone marrow donors. The CDR3 runs 13 residues. The J segment lost 8 bases and the V segment lost 11 bases, leaving 13 bases of the junction unmatched. Germline V lookup: CDR1 MDHEN, CDR2 SYDVKM. This TCR was recovered from a man aged 40-49 years in good health and CMV-seropositive. The sample consisted of PBMCs. The chain links TRBV28 to TRBJ1-1; TRBD1 matches at 8 bases. CDR3 nucleotides: TGTGCCGTGATTCAGGGGGCACCCCCGGAAGCTTTCTTT. As protein: CAVIQGAPPEAFF. Full variable domain (remainder filled in from reference TRBV28 and TRBJ1-1): DVKVTQSSRYLVKRTGEKVFLECVQDMDHENMFWYRQDPGLGLRLIYFSYDVKMKEKGDIPEGYSVSREKKERFSLILESASTNQTSMYLCAVIQGAPPEAFFGQGTRLTVV.